This record concerns one T cell receptor beta chain sequence. This clonotype was counted only a few times. Its binding antigen is unknown. Base qualities are missing; no much larger clone stands one base away. V is cut by 8 bases and J by 8 bases, and the space between the germline ends is 15 bases. The CDR3 contains 11 residues, cysteine and phenylalanine counted. Left in the record is the CDR3 DNA by itself, 33 bases read in frame from the first base. Based on the germline V gene (reference sequence), the CDR1 and CDR2 sequences are DFQATT and SNEGSKA. The sequencer listed for this sample is Illumina HiSeq 1500. The raw public reads went through TCRdb reprocessing: fastp at Q25, MiXCR clone calling, in-frame beta chains kept. For every CDR3 protein sequence, its rows merge into one entry that carries the most common genes and DNA. The sample yields 680,000 or so distinct CDR3 sequences; less than 40% were counted once. Jointly, the top ten make up 2.5% to 3.5% of the sample.

The record originates from a study of T cell repertoires in cytomegalovirus infection (dated by TCRdb to between 2018 and 2020). The study in broad terms: Donor HLA type was relevant to the analysis, because carriage of CMV infection together with the matching HLA type was indicated by public TCR beta signatures.

General findings and caveats noted by the study authors: The ex vivo response was dominated by HLA-C-restricted CMV-specific TCR beta clonotypes, which also provided the single most frequent clonotype in two of eight donors. In both this cohort and an independent roughly 360-donor cohort, the cumulative frequency of public TCR beta family members distinguished carriers of CMV infection plus the relevant HLA type.

The chain was built from TRBV20-1 and TRBJ1-2; perhaps TRBD1 is the D gene, with 6 bases matching. Sequences were obtained from PBMCs. The sequence was collected from a human donor in good health (CMV status not recorded). Some clones in this sample may be carry-over from other donors' samples. The CDR3 in this case is CSFQEGGGYTF. The DNA sequence is TGCAGTTTTCAAGAGGGGGGCGGCTACACCTTC.